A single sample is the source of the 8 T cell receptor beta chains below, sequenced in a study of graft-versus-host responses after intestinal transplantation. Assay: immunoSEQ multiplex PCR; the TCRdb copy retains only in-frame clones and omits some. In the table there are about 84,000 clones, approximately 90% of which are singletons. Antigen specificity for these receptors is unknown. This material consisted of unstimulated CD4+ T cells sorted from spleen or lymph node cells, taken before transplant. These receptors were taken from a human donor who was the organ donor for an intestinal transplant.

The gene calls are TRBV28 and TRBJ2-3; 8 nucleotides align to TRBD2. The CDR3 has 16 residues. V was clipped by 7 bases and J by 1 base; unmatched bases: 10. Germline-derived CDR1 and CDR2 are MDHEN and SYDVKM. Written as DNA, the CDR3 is TGTGCCAGCACTAGCTCGCGACTAGCGCGCACAGATACGCAGTATTTT. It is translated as CASTSSRLARTDTQYF.

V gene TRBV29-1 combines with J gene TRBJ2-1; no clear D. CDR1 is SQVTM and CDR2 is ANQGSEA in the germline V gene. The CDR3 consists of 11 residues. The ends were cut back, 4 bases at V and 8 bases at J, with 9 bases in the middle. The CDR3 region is CSVVLTYEQFF. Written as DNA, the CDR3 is TGCAGCGTTGTGCTAACGTATGAGCAGTTCTTC.

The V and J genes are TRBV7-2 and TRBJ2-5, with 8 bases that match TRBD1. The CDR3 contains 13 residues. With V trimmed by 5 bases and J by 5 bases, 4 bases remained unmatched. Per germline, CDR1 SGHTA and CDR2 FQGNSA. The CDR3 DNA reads TGTGCCAGCAGCCAGGGGGCGAGGGAGACCCAGTACTTC. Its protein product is CASSQGARETQYF.

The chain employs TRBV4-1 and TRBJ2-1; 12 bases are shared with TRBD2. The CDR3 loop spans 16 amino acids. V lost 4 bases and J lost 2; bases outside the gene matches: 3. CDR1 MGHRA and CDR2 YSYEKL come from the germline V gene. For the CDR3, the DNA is TGCGCCAGCAGCCGCACTAGCGGGAGGACCTACAATGAGCAGTTCTTC. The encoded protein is CASSRTSGRTYNEQFF.

CDR3 in amino acids: CASSSYREGTYF. As DNA, the CDR3 is TGTGCCAGCAGCAGCTACAGGGAGGGGACGTATTTT. The V gene is TRBV6-6, the J gene TRBJ2-3, with TRBD2 as a possible D gene (7 bases). V was trimmed by 6 bases and J by 14 bases, leaving 18 bases between them. This CDR3 is 12 amino acids long. Germline CDR1 reads MNHNY; CDR2 reads SVGAGI (reference sequence).

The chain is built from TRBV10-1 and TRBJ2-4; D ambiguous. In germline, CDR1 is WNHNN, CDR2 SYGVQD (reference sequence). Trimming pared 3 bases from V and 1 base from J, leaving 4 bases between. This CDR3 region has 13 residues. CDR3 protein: CASSDRAKNIQYF. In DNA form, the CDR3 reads TGCGCCAGCAGTGACAGGGCCAAAAACATTCAGTACTTC.

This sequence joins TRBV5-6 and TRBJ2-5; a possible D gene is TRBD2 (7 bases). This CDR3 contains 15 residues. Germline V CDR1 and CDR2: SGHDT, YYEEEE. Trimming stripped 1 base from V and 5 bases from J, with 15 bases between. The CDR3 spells CASSLRGAVGETQYF. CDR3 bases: TGTGCCAGCAGCTTGCGGGGGGCGGTAGGGGAGACCCAGTACTTC.

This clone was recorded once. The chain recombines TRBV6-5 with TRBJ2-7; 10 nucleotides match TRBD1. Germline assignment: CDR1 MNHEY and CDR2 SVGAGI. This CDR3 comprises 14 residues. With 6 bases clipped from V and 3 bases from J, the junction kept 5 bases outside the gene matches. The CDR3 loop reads CASRTGTGVYEQYF. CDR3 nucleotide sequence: TGTGCCAGCAGAACCGGGACAGGGGTCTACGAGCAGTACTTC.